Below, 24 T cell receptor beta chains from the same sample are listed, as sequenced in a study of blood T cell repertoires in COVID-19. Assay: immunoSEQ multiplex PCR; the TCRdb copy retains only in-frame clones and omits some. Of about 98,000 clones listed, 75% to 90% are singletons. The source material was peripheral blood. These receptor sequences come from a human donor in a cohort sampled during active COVID-19.

The chain carries TRBV18 and TRBJ2-2, with 7 bases that match TRBD2. Germline V gene sequence: CDR1 KGHSH, CDR2 LQKENI. This CDR3 is 15 amino acids long. The trim removed 8 bases at V and 0 bases at J, leaving 6 bases unmatched. The CDR3 sequence: CASQVAGANTGELFF. The CDR3 region has the DNA TGTGCCAGCCAAGTGGCGGGGGCGAACACCGGGGAGCTGTTTTTT.

This clone was recorded many times. The chain joins TRBV7-9 to TRBJ2-2; 10 nucleotides align to TRBD1. This CDR3 comprises 15 residues. CDR1 and CDR2 from the germline V gene are SEHNR and FQNEAQ (reference sequence). J was trimmed by 4 bases and V by 4 bases; bases with no gene match: 3. Here the CDR3 DNA reads TGTGCCAGCAGCTCAAGGGACAGGGGCACCGGGGAGCTGTTTTTT. The encoded protein is CASSSRDRGTGELFF.

In its sample, this clone was seen a few times. V and J are TRBV2 and TRBJ1-6; D is possibly TRBD1 (5 bases). Trimming removed 3 bases from V and 14 bases from J, with 14 bases in between. The CDR3 extends over 13 amino acids. CDR1 is SNHLY and CDR2 is FYNNEI in the germline V gene. CDR3 coding DNA: TGTGCCAGCAGTGAGCGTCAGGGCGTAACCCTCCACTTT. It is translated as CASSERQGVTLHF.

The chain employs TRBV7-2 and TRBJ2-7; D gene unclear. The ends were cut back, 1 base at V and 9 bases at J, with 16 bases in the middle. Germline V gives CDR1 SGHTA, CDR2 FQGNSA. CDR3 length: 14 residues. CDR3 region: CASSLDSSLSPQYF. DNA for the CDR3: TGTGCCAGCAGCTTAGACAGCTCGTTGTCGCCGCAGTACTTC. Complete variable domain (other parts from reference TRBV7-2 and TRBJ2-7): GAGVSQSPSNKVTEKGKDVELRCDPISGHTALYWYRQSLGQGLEFLIYFQGNSAPDKSGLPSDRFSAERTGGSVSTLTIQRTQQEDSAVYLCASSLDSSLSPQYFGPGTRLTVT.

The V call is TRBV7-9, the J call TRBJ1-1, with TRBD1 matching 8 bases. The CDR3 is 14 residues long. With V trimmed by 6 bases and J by 3 bases, 6 bases remained unmatched. Germline assignment: CDR1 SEHNR and CDR2 FQNEAQ (reference sequence). The CDR3 loop reads CASRISGGYTEAFF. The CDR3 DNA follows: TGTGCCAGCAGGATTTCAGGGGGCTACACTGAAGCTTTCTTT.

The J gene is TRBJ1-4, the V gene TRBV9; no reliable D call. Germline V gene sequence: CDR1 SGDLS, CDR2 YYNGEE. Trimming left V 4 bases short and J 5 bases short, with 18 bases between. This CDR3 comprises 16 residues. The CDR3 DNA reads TGTGCCAGCAGCCGAGGCCTGGGGAGTGTAAATGAAAAACTGTTTTTT. Encoded protein: CASSRGLGSVNEKLFF.

CDR3 DNA: TGCAGTGCTAGTCCGGGGGGGGACAGATCCTACGAGCAGTACTTC. It translates to CSASPGGDRSYEQYF. J is TRBJ2-7 and V is TRBV20-1, with a weak D call TRBD2 (8 bases). The CDR3 runs to 15 residues. V was pared by 3 bases and J by 1 base, with 16 bases between. CDR1 and CDR2 from the germline V gene are DFQATT and SNEGSKA (reference sequence).

In DNA form, the CDR3 reads TGTGCCAGCAGCGTGGGACTAGCGGGGTTTGTTCCTGAGCAGTTCTTC. Protein product: CASSVGLAGFVPEQFF. V and J are TRBV9 and TRBJ2-1; 13 bases align to TRBD2. The CDR3 contains 16 residues. V was pared by 2 bases and J by 9 bases, with 8 bases of the junction left unmatched. Germline lookup yields CDR1 SGDLS and CDR2 YYNGEE.

This chain connects TRBV2 to TRBJ1-5; D is possibly TRBD1 (5 bases). The CDR3 runs to 14 residues. CDR1 and CDR2 (germline): SNHLY, FYNNEI. V lost 6 bases and J 2 bases, leaving 11 bases between the germline ends. CDR3 sequence: CASRGGTRNQPQHF. The CDR3 DNA is TGTGCCAGCAGGGGAGGGACCCGCAATCAGCCCCAGCATTTT.

The sample holds a few counts of this clone. CDR3: CASSQAGTGSNYGYTF. CDR3 nucleotides: TGCGCCAGCAGCCAAGCAGGGACAGGCAGTAACTATGGCTACACCTTC. This chain uses TRBV4-1 with TRBJ1-2; 8 bases are shared with TRBD1. The germline V gene encodes CDR1 MGHRA and CDR2 YSYEKL. The CDR3 runs 16 residues. The J segment lost 1 base and the V segment lost 1 base, leaving 5 bases of the junction unmatched.

This chain uses TRBV5-4 with TRBJ2-5; 10 nucleotides line up with TRBD2. The CDR3 runs to 15 residues. The V segment lost 3 bases and the J segment 2 bases; nucleotides outside the gene matches: 4. The germline CDR1 and CDR2 sequences are SGHNT and YYREEE (reference sequence). CDR3 sequence: CASSSPSGGQETQYF. In DNA, the CDR3 is TGTGCCAGCAGCTCCCCTAGCGGGGGTCAAGAGACCCAGTACTTC. Full variable domain (missing parts from reference TRBV5-4 and TRBJ2-5): ETGVTQSPTHLIKTRGQQVTLRCSSQSGHNTVSWYQQALGQGPQFIFQYYREEENGRGNFPPRFSGLQFPNYSSELNVNALELDDSALYLCASSSPSGGQETQYFGPGTRLLVL.

The chain carries TRBV19 and TRBJ2-3; TRBD1 might be the D (7 bases). The CDR3 is 14 amino acids. V lost 6 bases, J lost 6 bases, and 16 bases lay in between. CDR1 is LNHDA, CDR2 SQIVND, per germline (reference sequence). The CDR3 spells CASSPRGASDTQYF. In nucleotides, the CDR3 is TGTGCCAGTAGCCCCAGGGGGGCTTCGGATACGCAGTATTTT.

The V and J genes are TRBV5-1 and TRBJ1-1; no firm D call. V lost 5 bases and J lost 0, with 8 bases in between. This CDR3 has 13 amino acids. From germline, CDR1 is SGHRS and CDR2 YFSETQ. CDR3 residues: CASRLAMNTEAFF. CDR3 sequence (DNA): TGCGCCAGCAGATTAGCTATGAACACTGAAGCTTTCTTT. The whole variable domain, filled in from reference TRBV5-1 and TRBJ1-1, reads KAGVTQTPRYLIKTRGQQVTLSCSPISGHRSVSWYQQTPGQGLQFLFEYFSETQRNKGNFPGRFSGRQFSNSRSEMNVSTLELGDSALYLCASRLAMNTEAFFGQGTRLTVV.

The V and J genes are TRBV9 and TRBJ2-2, with D perhaps matching TRBD1 (6 bases). CDR1 is SGDLS, CDR2 YYNGEE, per germline. CDR3 length: 15 residues. Trimming removed 4 bases at V and 5 bases at J, with 15 bases between. CDR3 sequence: CASSPNRVPTGELFF. CDR3 in DNA: TGTGCCAGCAGCCCCAACAGGGTCCCAACCGGGGAGCTGTTTTTT. The full variable domain, rest sourced from reference TRBV9 and TRBJ2-2, is DSGVTQTPKHLITATGQRVTLRCSPRSGDLSVYWYQQSLDQGLQFLIQYYNGEERAKGNILERFSAQQFPDLHSELNLSSLELGDSALYFCASSPNRVPTGELFFGEGSRLTVL.

This clone was seen a single time. The genes are TRBV4-3 and TRBJ1-2, with D possibly matching TRBD1 (6 bases). Germline CDR1 is LGHNA and CDR2 is YSLEER. V was shortened by 2 bases and J by 2 bases, with 12 bases between the two germline ends. This CDR3 spans 15 amino acids. The CDR3 loop is CASSQKGQTNYGYTF. The CDR3 DNA is TGCGCCAGCAGCCAAAAAGGACAGACAAACTATGGCTACACCTTC.

The J gene is TRBJ2-1, the V gene TRBV6-4; 11 nucleotides align to TRBD2. Looked up from germline, CDR1 is MRHNA and CDR2 is SNTAGT. The CDR3 extends over 15 amino acids. V trimming: 6 bases; J trimming: 1 base; junction bases outside the gene matches: 2. CDR3 region: CASRRLAGSYNEQFF. CDR3 coding DNA: TGTGCCAGCAGGAGACTAGCGGGGTCCTACAATGAGCAGTTCTTC.

The chain links TRBV19 to TRBJ2-2; a possible D gene is TRBD2 (5 bases). CDR3 length equals 12 residues. V lost 10 bases and J lost 6, with 12 bases in between. Germline lookup yields CDR1 LNHDA and CDR2 SQIVND (reference sequence). CDR3 nucleotides: TGTGCCACCCGCTGGGGAGCCGGGGAGCTGTTTTTT. Residues: CATRWGAGELFF.

This clone was picked up one time. The V gene is TRBV7-2, the J gene TRBJ2-5; D call uncertain. V lost 3 bases and J lost 2, with 13 bases in between. The CDR3 runs 15 residues. The V gene's germline CDR1 is SGHTA and CDR2 FQGNSA. CDR3 in DNA: TGTGCCAGCAGCTTTAATTGGCTGTCGCAAGAGACCCAGTACTTC. Protein sequence: CASSFNWLSQETQYF.

This chain links TRBV9 with TRBJ2-5; D possibly corresponds to TRBD1 (6 bases). Germline V gene lookup returns CDR1 SGDLS and CDR2 YYNGEE. The CDR3 has 16 amino acids. The ends were cut back, 0 bases at V and 3 bases at J, with 15 bases in the middle. The CDR3 DNA reads TGTGCCAGCAGCGTAGGGACAGAATCTCCCAAAGAGACCCAGTACTTC. Its translation: CASSVGTESPKETQYF. Filled out from reference TRBV9 and TRBJ2-5, the complete variable domain reads DSGVTQTPKHLITATGQRVTLRCSPRSGDLSVYWYQQSLDQGLQFLIQYYNGEERAKGNILERFSAQQFPDLHSELNLSSLELGDSALYFCASSVGTESPKETQYFGPGTRLLVL.

This chain connects TRBV12-5 to TRBJ2-1, with 7 bases lining up with TRBD1. The ends lost 3 bases at V and 6 bases at J; junction bases unmatched: 2. The CDR3 contains 13 residues. CDR1 and CDR2 from the germline V gene are LGHNT and FRNRAP. The CDR3 sequence is CASGFGDSNEQFF. In DNA form, the CDR3 reads TGTGCTAGTGGTTTTGGGGACAGCAATGAGCAGTTCTTC.

The rearrangement uses TRBV2 and TRBJ1-1; 9 nucleotides agree with TRBD1. V gave up 5 bases and J gave up 11 bases; unmatched junction bases: 9. CDR3 length equals 13 residues. The germline V gene encodes CDR1 SNHLY and CDR2 FYNNEI. The CDR3 DNA sequence: TGTGCCAGCAGTCCCCAAGGGGACAGGGCGGCTTTCTTT. Its translation is CASSPQGDRAAFF.

The chain joins TRBV3-1 (or the pseudogene TRBV3-2) to TRBJ1-3, with D uncertain. The CDR3 is made up of 16 amino acids. Germline V lookup: CDR1 LGHDT, CDR2 YNNKEL (reference sequence). The germline V and J ends were trimmed by 4 bases and 0 bases, with 13 bases remaining between them. Written as DNA, the CDR3 is TGTGCCAGCAGCCCCCGTCTCAAGAGCTCTGGAAACACCATATATTTT. Residues: CASSPRLKSSGNTIYF.

The chain employs TRBV7-9 and TRBJ2-2; D perhaps matches TRBD2 (6 bases). V was clipped by 4 bases and J by 8 bases, with 17 bases between them. This CDR3 has 15 amino acids. The germline V gene has CDR1 SEHNR and CDR2 FQNEAQ (reference sequence). CDR3 sequence (DNA): TGTGCCAGCAGCTGGGAACTGCGGGGTGTAGGGGAGCTGTTTTTT. Residues: CASSWELRGVGELFF.

The chain combines TRBV7-2 with TRBJ2-4; 9 bases are a match to TRBD1. The V gene end was trimmed by 1 base and the J gene end by 3 bases; junction bases not matched to a gene: 7. Germline values: CDR1 SGHTA, CDR2 FQGNSA. This CDR3 contains 17 residues. Written as DNA, the CDR3 is TGTGCCAGCAGCTTAGACACAGGGGGCAGGGGCAAAAACATTCAGTACTTC. Translating gives CASSLDTGGRGKNIQYF.